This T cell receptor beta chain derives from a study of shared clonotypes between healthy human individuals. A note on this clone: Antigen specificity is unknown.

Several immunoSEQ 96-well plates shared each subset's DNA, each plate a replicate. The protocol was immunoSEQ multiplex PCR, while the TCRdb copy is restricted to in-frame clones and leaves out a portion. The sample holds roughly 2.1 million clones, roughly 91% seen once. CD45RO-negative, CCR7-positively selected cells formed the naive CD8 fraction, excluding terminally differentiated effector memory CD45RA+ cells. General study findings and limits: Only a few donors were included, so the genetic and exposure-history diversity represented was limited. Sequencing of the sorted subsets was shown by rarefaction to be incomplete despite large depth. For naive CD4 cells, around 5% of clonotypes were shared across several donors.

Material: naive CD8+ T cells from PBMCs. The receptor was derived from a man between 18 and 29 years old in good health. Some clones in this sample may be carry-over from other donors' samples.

This CDR3 reads CASSNIRGSQETQYF. DNA for the CDR3: TGTGCCAGCAGCAATATCCGGGGTTCCCAAGAGACCCAGTACTTC. The chain links TRBV6-5 to TRBJ2-5, with D perhaps matching TRBD2 (5 bases). The germline V and J ends were trimmed by 6 bases and 1 base, with 15 bases remaining between them. CDR1 and CDR2 (germline): MNHEY, SVGAGI. The CDR3 is 15 residues long.